The clone carrying this TCR beta chain was observed many times. No antigen is known for it. The sample belongs to a study of T cells in Graves' hyperthyroidism and ophthalmopathy. Study at large: Upon initial diagnosis and before any treatment, peripheral blood was collected. Study-level points and caveats: A model of 13 V-J features distinguished ophthalmopathy from stable hyperthyroidism.

The V end was cut by 6 bases, the J end by 1 base, with 18 bases between. The CDR3 is made up of 15 amino acids. Germline V gene data show CDR1 as DFQATT and CDR2 as SNEGSKA (reference sequence). Amplified regions were TCR beta CDR3 sequences from RNA transcripts. In the first-round RT-PCR of the TCR CDR3, the HTBI primer set was used. MiXCR, applied by TCRdb to the multiplex PCR reads, yields one record per CDR3 protein. This sample has a few hundred thousand distinct CDR3 sequences, with approximately 15% found just once. The chain combines TRBV20-1 with TRBJ2-5; D not certain. The receptor was derived from a woman in her forties with Graves' ophthalmopathy. Sequenced sample: blood. The CDR3 nucleotides are TGCAGTGCCTGGACCGTAACAGCTTCCCAAGAGACCCAGTACTTC. Its translation: CSAWTVTASQETQYF.